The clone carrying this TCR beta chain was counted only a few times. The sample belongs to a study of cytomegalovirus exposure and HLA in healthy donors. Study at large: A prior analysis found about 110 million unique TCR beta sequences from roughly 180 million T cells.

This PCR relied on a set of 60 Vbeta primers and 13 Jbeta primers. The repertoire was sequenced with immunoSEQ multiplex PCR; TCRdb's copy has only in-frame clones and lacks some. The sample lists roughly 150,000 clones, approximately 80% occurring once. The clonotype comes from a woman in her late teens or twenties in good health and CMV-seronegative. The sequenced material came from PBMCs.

In nucleotides, the CDR3 is TGTGCCAGCAGCCAAGTCGCAGGCTCTGGAAACACCATATATTTT. Amino acid sequence: CASSQVAGSGNTIYF. J is TRBJ1-3 and V is TRBV4-2; no clear D gene. The CDR3 contains 15 residues. CDR1 and CDR2 from the germline V gene are LGHNA and YNFKEQ. V was cut by 1 base and J by 0 bases, with 7 bases left in between.